This entry describes one T cell receptor (beta chain). The CD8+ and CD4+ T cells were negatively isolated, with the TEMRA cells enriched by FACS. These data originate in a study of CD8 T cells in Susac syndrome. The CDR3 spans 14 residues. Germline V gene sequence: CDR1 SGDLS, CDR2 YYNGEE. V lost 2 bases to trimming and J lost 1 base; unmatched junction nucleotides: 3. RNA amounts of about 0.5 to 1 ug underwent reverse transcription with random hexamers. TCRdb re-called the immunoSEQ multiplex PCR reads through MiXCR, storing one row per CDR3 protein. The sample holds about 130,000 distinct CDR3 sequences, around nine tenths seen once.

The chain has TRBV9 and TRBJ2-7; 7 positions match TRBD1. The receptor's source is a human donor with multiple sclerosis. Source material: CD8+ T cells from PBMCs. The CDR3 region is CASSVGTDSYEQYF. CDR3 DNA sequence: TGTGCCAGCAGCGTCGGGACAGATTCCTACGAGCAGTACTTC.